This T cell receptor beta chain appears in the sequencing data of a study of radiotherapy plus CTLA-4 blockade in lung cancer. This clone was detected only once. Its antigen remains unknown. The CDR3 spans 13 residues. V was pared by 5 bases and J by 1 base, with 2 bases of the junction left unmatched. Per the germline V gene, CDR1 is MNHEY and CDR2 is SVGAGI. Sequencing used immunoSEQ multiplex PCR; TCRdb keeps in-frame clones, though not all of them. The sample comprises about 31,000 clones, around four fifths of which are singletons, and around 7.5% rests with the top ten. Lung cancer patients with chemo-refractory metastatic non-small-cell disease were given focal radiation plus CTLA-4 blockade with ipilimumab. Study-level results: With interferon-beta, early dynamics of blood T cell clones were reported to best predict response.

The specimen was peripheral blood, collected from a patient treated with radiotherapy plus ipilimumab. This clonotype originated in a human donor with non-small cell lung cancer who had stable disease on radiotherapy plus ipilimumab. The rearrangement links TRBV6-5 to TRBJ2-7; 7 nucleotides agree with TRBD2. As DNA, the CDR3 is TGTGCCAGCAGTGGAGCGGGGTCCTACGAGCAGTACTTC. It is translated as CASSGAGSYEQYF.